This T cell receptor (beta chain) is drawn from a study of T cell changes during pregnancy in multiple sclerosis. Trimming pared 1 base from V and 7 bases from J, leaving 7 bases between. This CDR3 comprises 13 residues. Germline assignment: CDR1 SGHTA and CDR2 FQGTGA. Here immunoSEQ multiplex PCR was the method, and the copy in TCRdb shows in-frame clones only, minus some. Of about 70,000 clones in the sample, around 94% are singletons; the top ten hold 0.58%. The sequenced sample was peripheral blood, obtained in the third trimester of pregnancy. The rearrangement joins TRBV7-3 to TRBJ2-2; D gene unclear. The TCR sequence derives from a female donor with multiple sclerosis, enrolled in a pregnancy study. This CDR3 is CASSLISSGELFF. For the CDR3, the DNA is TGTGCCAGCAGCTTAATTTCTAGCGGGGAGCTGTTTTTT.